This TCR beta chain emerged from a study of beta chain features in type 1 diabetes. To note about this clone: Its target is not known.

Per donor, one heparinised blood draw averaged roughly 120 mL. CD45RO/CCR7/CD25/CD127/CD95/CD27 separated CD4+ naive, central memory, regulatory and stem cell-like memory cells by sorting. All of the isolated RNA was reverse transcribed, so expressed TCRB transcripts were sequenced. Only in-frame clones appear in the TCRdb table, and some are missing; sequencing was by immunoSEQ multiplex PCR. The repertoire holds hundreds of thousands of clones, with 13% as singletons. Study-wide results and caveats: Patients with type 1 diabetes showed fewer VDJ junction insertions and more deletions. Patients with Type 1 diabetes showed moderately but significantly shorter TCRB CDR3s in all four CD4+ subsets.

V was clipped by 4 bases and J by 2 bases, with 15 bases between them. The CDR3 sequence is 16 residues long. CDR1 is LNHDA and CDR2 is SQIVND in the germline V gene (reference sequence). The chain combines TRBV19 with TRBJ1-5, with D maybe TRBD1 (6 bases). The sample comprised naive CD4+ T cells from blood. This receptor was taken from a man aged 18 to 29 with type 1 diabetes. In nucleotides, the CDR3 is TGTGCCAGTAGTACACAGGGTAGTCGTGGCAATCAGCCCCAGCATTTT. Translating gives CASSTQGSRGNQPQHF.